The 14 T cell receptor beta chains below come from one sample, sequenced in a study of early T cells in non-severe SARS-CoV-2 infection (dated by TCRdb to the early 2020s). Library preparation was by 5' RACE. Instrument used: NextSeq 500. TCRdb reprocessing: public reads trimmed at Q25 with fastp, clones called with MiXCR, in-frame beta chains kept. Identical CDR3 proteins give one entry, which carries the most common genes and DNA. The sample includes tens of thousands of distinct CDR3 sequences, with about 4.7% observed a single time. The ten most abundant clones make up approximately 8.5% of the sample. Sequencing was carried out using whole blood. These TCRs come from an adult who was a healthcare worker with PCR-confirmed SARS-CoV-2 infection or an uninfected control (not recorded which).

In this sample, this clonotype turned up a few times. The chain joins TRBV4-3 to TRBJ2-1, with D possibly being TRBD2 (6 bases). Germline loops: CDR1 LGHNA, CDR2 YSLEER. V was clipped by 3 bases and J by 4 bases, with 7 bases between them. The CDR3 has 13 residues. CDR3 protein: CASSQGLYNEQFF. For the CDR3, the DNA is TGCGCCAGCAGCCAGGGACTTTACAATGAGCAGTTCTTC.

The V call is TRBV3-1, the J call TRBJ1-3; D gene ambiguous. The length of the CDR3 is 14 residues. Germline V gene sequence: CDR1 LGHDT, CDR2 YNNKEL (reference sequence). Trimming removed 4 bases at V and 8 bases at J, with 15 bases between. CDR3 in amino acids: CASSLGYSVDTIYF. Written as DNA, the CDR3 is TGTGCCAGCAGCCTGGGGTATTCGGTGGACACCATATATTTT.

This clonotype was seen repeatedly, ten times or more. CDR3 in DNA: TGTGCCTGTCACCGGGACAGGGAGTCCTACGAGCAGTACTTC. This codes for CACHRDRESYEQYF. V usage is TRBV30 and J usage is TRBJ2-7, with TRBD1 matching 9 bases. Germline loops: CDR1 GTSNPN, CDR2 SVGIG (reference sequence). This CDR3 contains 14 residues. The trim removed 6 bases at V and 1 base at J, leaving 7 bases unmatched.

This clonotype was detected ten times or more. This chain links TRBV5-1 with TRBJ2-3, with D possibly TRBD1 on 7 matching bases. CDR3 length equals 15 residues. CDR1 and CDR2 from the germline V gene are SGHRS and YFSETQ. Trimming left V 7 bases short and J 8 bases short, with 23 bases between. The DNA of the CDR3 is TGCGCCAGCCAAAGGATGCAGGGGGGAAAGGTTACGCAGTATTTT. Translation: CASQRMQGGKVTQYF.

V and J are TRBV6-5 and TRBJ1-1; D not certain. V was shortened by 6 bases and J by 3 bases, with 11 bases between the two germline ends. The CDR3 is 13 residues long. CDR1 and CDR2 (germline): MNHEY, SVGAGI. The CDR3 bases are TGTGCCAGCAGAACCCTAATACACACTGAAGCTTTCTTT. Protein sequence: CASRTLIHTEAFF.

CDR3 in DNA: TGTGCCAGCAGCTCCCCCGGGACTCCCACACTGGAGCAGTACTTC. This sequence encodes CASSSPGTPTLEQYF. J is TRBJ2-7 and V is TRBV11-2; TRBD2 is a possible D gene (6 bases). V lost 4 bases and J lost 7, with 20 bases in between. Germline V lookup: CDR1 SGHAT, CDR2 FQNNGV. The CDR3 is 15 residues long.

This clonotype was recorded at least ten times. V is TRBV20-1 and J is TRBJ2-7, with D perhaps matching TRBD1 (6 bases). The CDR3 has 13 amino acids. The germline V gene has CDR1 DFQATT and CDR2 SNEGSKA (reference sequence). Trimming shortened V by 5 bases and J by 5 bases, and 16 bases separated the two germline ends. CDR3 sequence: CSAGDTTFNEQYF. The CDR3 region has the DNA TGCAGTGCTGGGGACACTACTTTCAACGAGCAGTACTTC.

This clonotype was seen at least ten times. J is TRBJ1-2 and V is TRBV6-4; 8 bases are shared with TRBD1. V was clipped by 5 bases and J by 8 bases; unmatched bases: 7. Per germline, CDR1 MRHNA and CDR2 SNTAGT. This CDR3 has 13 residues. In DNA form, the CDR3 reads TGTGCCAGCAGTTCCGGGACAGGAGGCGGCTACACCTTC. Amino acids: CASSSGTGGGYTF.

This clonotype showed up many times. The V gene is TRBV11-2, the J gene TRBJ2-1, with 11 bases identical to TRBD2. This CDR3 has 19 residues. Trimming took 2 bases from V and 0 from J; bases not matched to a gene: 9. Germline assignment: CDR1 SGHAT and CDR2 FQNNGV. CDR3 protein: CASSLRLAGIQSSYNEQFF. CDR3 nucleotides: TGTGCCAGCAGCTTACGACTAGCGGGGATCCAAAGCTCCTACAATGAGCAGTTCTTC.

Ten or more counts support this clonotype. The rearrangement links TRBV12-3 or TRBV12-4 to TRBJ1-2; 7 bases are shared with TRBD1. The CDR3 has 14 amino acids. Germline trimming cut 6 bases from V and 0 bases from J; bases unmatched to any gene: 4. CDR3 DNA: TGTGCCAGCAGGGCCGGGACAGCTAACTATGGCTACACCTTC. It is translated as CASRAGTANYGYTF.

This clonotype was seen repeatedly, ten times or more. The chain links TRBV6-1 to TRBJ1-1, with D perhaps matching TRBD1 (5 bases). This CDR3 contains 15 residues. With 4 bases removed from V and 1 base from J, the gap between germline ends came to 13 bases. CDR1 and CDR2 (germline): MNHNS, SASEGT. CDR3 in amino acids: CASSGTTGGNTEAFF. The CDR3 coding sequence is TGTGCCAGCAGTGGGACAACCGGTGGGAACACTGAAGCTTTCTTT.

This clonotype was seen ten or more times. The gene calls are TRBV29-1 and TRBJ1-2; a possible D gene is TRBD1 (5 bases). With 7 bases removed from V and 7 bases from J, the gap between germline ends came to 19 bases. The CDR3 loop spans 13 amino acids. Germline V lookup: CDR1 SQVTM, CDR2 ANQGSEA. In nucleotides, the CDR3 is TGCAGCGCCATGACCTCCTCAGGGCTTGGCTACACCTTC. It encodes CSAMTSSGLGYTF.

There are many counts of this clonotype. The genes are TRBV20-1 and TRBJ2-2; TRBD2 matches 8 bases. Germline V gene sequence: CDR1 DFQATT, CDR2 SNEGSKA (reference sequence). J lost 6 bases, V lost 4 bases, and 4 bases had no gene match. The CDR3 length is 13 residues. For the CDR3, the DNA is TGCAGTGCTACTAGCGGGTGGGCCGGGGAGCTGTTTTTT. Translating it yields CSATSGWAGELFF.

This clonotype was picked up many times. The chain couples TRBV5-1 to TRBJ1-1, with 8 bases lining up with TRBD1. With V trimmed by 1 base and J by 4 bases, 0 bases remained unmatched. The CDR3 runs to 13 residues. Germline CDR1 SGHRS, CDR2 YFSETQ. Here the CDR3 reads CASSLTGGTEAFF. The CDR3 nucleotides are TGCGCCAGCAGCTTGACAGGGGGCACTGAAGCTTTCTTT.